This T cell receptor beta chain came from a study of cytomegalovirus exposure and HLA in healthy donors. General observations from the study: It was likely that a cluster of highly shared sequence variants was a sequencing artifact.

The CDR3 covers 15 residues. From germline, CDR1 is GTSNPN and CDR2 SVGIG (reference sequence). V lost 3 bases and J lost 5; bases outside the gene matches: 12. About this clone itself: The target antigen is unknown.

In the PCR, 60 Vbeta and 13 Jbeta primers were used. Profiled with immunoSEQ multiplex PCR; TCRdb holds only in-frame clones, not every one. The sample records some 120,000 clones, 8% to 10% being singletons. V usage is TRBV30 and J usage is TRBJ1-1, with 7 bases that match TRBD1. Sequencing input: PBMCs. The sequence came from a man aged 30-40 years in good health and CMV-seronegative. CDR3 sequence: CAWRYNDRVGTEAFF. In DNA form, the CDR3 reads TGTGCCTGGAGGTACAACGACAGGGTCGGAACTGAAGCTTTCTTT.